What follows are 12 T cell receptor beta chains derived from one specimen sequenced in a study of blood T cell repertoires in COVID-19. Profiling relied on immunoSEQ multiplex PCR, and the TCRdb table lists in-frame clones only, not all of them. The data show about 200,000 clones, roughly 80% seen once. Sequencing input: PBMCs or T cells enriched from blood (not recorded which). These receptors originate from a man between 35 and 55 years old who had recovered from COVID-19.

The chain joins TRBV5-1 to TRBJ2-3; 7 bases match TRBD2. Germline V CDR1 and CDR2: SGHRS, YFSETQ. The V gene end was trimmed by 5 bases and the J gene end by 6 bases; junction bases not matched to a gene: 9. The length of the CDR3 is 14 residues. The CDR3 loop reads CASSWTRMSDTQYF. In DNA, the CDR3 is TGCGCCAGCAGTTGGACTAGGATGTCGGATACGCAGTATTTT.

The chain has TRBV18 and TRBJ1-5; weak D call: TRBD1 (5 bases). The V and J ends lost 2 bases and 7 bases respectively, with 18 bases between them. Germline assignment: CDR1 KGHSH and CDR2 LQKENI. CDR3 size: 16 residues. DNA for the CDR3: TGTGCCAGCTCACCAATGGGGCCCTCCCTCGGGCAGCCCCAGCATTTT. The encoded protein is CASSPMGPSLGQPQHF.

The genes are TRBV7-3 and TRBJ1-2; 9 positions agree with TRBD1. There are 15 residues in the CDR3. The V gene end was trimmed by 2 bases and the J gene end by 4 bases; junction bases not matched to a gene: 5. From germline, CDR1 is SGHTA and CDR2 FQGTGA. CDR3 amino acids: CASSLSPGQGYGYTF. For the CDR3, the DNA is TGTGCCAGCAGCTTATCACCGGGACAGGGCTATGGCTACACCTTC.

J is TRBJ2-5 and V is TRBV6-2 or TRBV6-3; possibly TRBD2 for D (5 bases). V lost 2 bases and J 0 bases, leaving 7 bases between the germline ends. This CDR3 is built from 14 residues. The germline CDR1 and CDR2 sequences are MNHEY and SVGEGT. The CDR3 spells CASSYASNQETQYF. In DNA, the CDR3 is TGTGCCAGCAGTTACGCTAGCAACCAAGAGACCCAGTACTTC.

This chain connects TRBV7-2 to TRBJ1-2, with 7 bases fitting TRBD1. V lost 5 bases to trimming and J lost 4 bases; unmatched junction nucleotides: 4. Germline V CDR1 and CDR2: SGHTA, FQGNSA. The CDR3 is 13 residues long. The chain's CDR3 is CASSTGQAYGYTF. The CDR3 bases are TGTGCCAGCAGCACCGGACAGGCCTATGGCTACACCTTC.

The rearrangement links TRBV6-5 to TRBJ2-3; TRBD2 aligns across 8 bases. Germline V gene lookup returns CDR1 MNHEY and CDR2 SVGAGI. The CDR3 runs to 13 residues. V was pared by 7 bases and J by 6 bases, with 6 bases of the junction left unmatched. The DNA for the CDR3 is TGTGCCAGCACAAGCGGGAGTTCTGATACGCAGTATTTT. This encodes CASTSGSSDTQYF.

V usage is TRBV6-1 and J usage is TRBJ2-5; 8 positions match TRBD2. Trimming removed 4 bases from V and 4 bases from J; junction bases left unmatched: 11. CDR1 is MNHNS and CDR2 is SASEGT in the germline V gene. This CDR3 region has 16 residues. CDR3 in DNA: TGTGCCAGCAGTGGAGGCAGGACTAGCTTGGGAGAGACCCAGTACTTC. Translated, it gives CASSGGRTSLGETQYF.

This chain joins TRBV7-2 and TRBJ1-2; perhaps TRBD1 as D (6 bases). V was pared by 0 bases and J by 6 bases, with 11 bases between. Germline CDR1 reads SGHTA; CDR2 reads FQGNSA. This CDR3 spans 14 amino acids. In nucleotides, the CDR3 is TGTGCCAGCAGCTTAGCTGCAGGGGCGGATGGCTACACCTTC. Encoded protein: CASSLAAGADGYTF.

This clone has only a few counts. The chain employs TRBV28 and TRBJ1-5, with TRBD1 as a possible D gene (6 bases). Germline V gives CDR1 MDHEN, CDR2 SYDVKM. The CDR3 is 14 residues long. The ends were cut back, 2 bases at V and 3 bases at J, with 8 bases in the middle. CDR3 sequence (DNA): TGTGCCAGCAGTTTAAGACAGGACAATCAGCCCCAGCATTTT. Protein sequence: CASSLRQDNQPQHF.

The chain links TRBV5-1 to TRBJ2-6, with 8 positions matching TRBD1. CDR1 and CDR2 (germline): SGHRS, YFSETQ. The length of the CDR3 is 14 residues. V was clipped by 4 bases and J by 13 bases; unmatched bases: 10. The CDR3 nucleotides are TGCGCCAGCAGCCTTGGACAGGGAACGGGGGTCCTGACTTTC. Protein: CASSLGQGTGVLTF.

The V and J genes are TRBV5-4 and TRBJ1-2; 10 bases are shared with TRBD1. V shed 9 bases, J shed 6 bases, and the junction held 5 bases outside the gene matches. The CDR3 sequence is 12 residues long. CDR1 SGHNT and CDR2 YYREEE come from the germline V gene (reference sequence). The CDR3 loop reads CATSDRGDGYTF. In DNA, the CDR3 is TGTGCCACCTCGGACAGGGGGGATGGCTACACCTTC.

The gene calls are TRBV28 and TRBJ1-5, with 9 bases identical to TRBD1. The V gene's germline CDR1 is MDHEN and CDR2 SYDVKM. This CDR3 region has 16 residues. V dropped 5 bases and J dropped 5; count of bases not matched to a gene: 10. The CDR3 protein is CASSPPGQGRYQPQHF. Written as DNA, the CDR3 is TGTGCCAGCAGTCCACCGGGACAGGGAAGATATCAGCCCCAGCATTTT.